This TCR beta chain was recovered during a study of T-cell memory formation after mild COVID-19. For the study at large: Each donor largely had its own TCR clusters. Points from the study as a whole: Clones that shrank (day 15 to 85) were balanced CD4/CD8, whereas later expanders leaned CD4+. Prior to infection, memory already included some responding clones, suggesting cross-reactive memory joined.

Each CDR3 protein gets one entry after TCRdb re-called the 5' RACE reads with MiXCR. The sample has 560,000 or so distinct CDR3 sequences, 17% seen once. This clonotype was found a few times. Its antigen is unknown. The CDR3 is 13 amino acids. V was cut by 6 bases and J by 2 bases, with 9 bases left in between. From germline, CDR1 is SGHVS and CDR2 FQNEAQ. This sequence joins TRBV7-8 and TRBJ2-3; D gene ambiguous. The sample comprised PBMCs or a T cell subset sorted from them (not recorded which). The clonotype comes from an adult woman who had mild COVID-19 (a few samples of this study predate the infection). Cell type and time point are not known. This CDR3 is CASRSRLTDTQYF. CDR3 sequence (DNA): TGTGCCAGCAGATCCCGCCTCACAGATACGCAGTATTTT.